This T cell receptor (beta chain) was obtained from a study of T-cell reconstitution after alpha-beta-depleted transplantation in children. As it was prepared, the TCRbeta library received unique molecular identifiers. Each CDR3 protein is one row after TCRdb ran MiXCR on the PCR reads. The sample contains some 500,000 distinct CDR3 sequences, about 31% of which appear only once. Germline loops: CDR1 SQVTM, CDR2 ANQGSEA. The CDR3 consists of 12 residues. J gave up 6 bases and V 6 bases, and 2 bases lay outside the gene matches. The clonotype originates from a human donor who donated a stem cell graft to a child with aplastic anemia. Sequenced here: PBMCs from the stem cell graft donor, sampled from the stem cell graft. This chain uses TRBV29-1 with TRBJ2-1; 10 nucleotides agree with TRBD2. The CDR3 loop reads CSVTSGVNEQFF. In nucleotides, the CDR3 is TGCAGCGTCACTAGCGGGGTCAATGAGCAGTTCTTC.